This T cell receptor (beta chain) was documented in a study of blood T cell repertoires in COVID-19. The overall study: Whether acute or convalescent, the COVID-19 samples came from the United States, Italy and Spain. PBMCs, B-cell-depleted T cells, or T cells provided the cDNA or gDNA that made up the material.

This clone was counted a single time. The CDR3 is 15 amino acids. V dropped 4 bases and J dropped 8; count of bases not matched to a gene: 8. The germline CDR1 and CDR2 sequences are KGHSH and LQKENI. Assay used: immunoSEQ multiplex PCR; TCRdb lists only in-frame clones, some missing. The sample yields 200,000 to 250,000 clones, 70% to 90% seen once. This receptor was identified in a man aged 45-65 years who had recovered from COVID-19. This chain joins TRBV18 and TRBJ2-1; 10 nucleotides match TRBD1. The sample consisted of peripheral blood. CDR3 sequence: CASSQGQGLIDEQFF. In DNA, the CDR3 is TGTGCCAGCTCACAGGGACAGGGGTTGATCGATGAGCAGTTCTTC.